This TCR beta chain was identified during a study of cytomegalovirus exposure and HLA in healthy donors listed by TCRdb under 2017. About the study as a whole: An earlier analysis of about 560 of the donors reported 250 to 300 Gb of sequence data and 117 million unique TCR beta sequences obtained from about 180 million T cells. An early release that covered about 600 HLA-typed donors contained approximately 290 gigabases of sequencing data and 80 million or so unique TCR sequences. The genetic ancestry cluster associated with self-reported Caucasian donors included 81% of the 350 to 500 genotyped donors. The aim of the study was to test whether cataloging public T cell receptors could identify signatures of past pathogen exposure. Using immunosequencing, the study profiled T cell repertoires from 550 to 750 subjects and related those repertoires to cytomegalovirus serostatus. Along with the roughly 700-subject first cohort, a separate validation cohort of more than 90 different subjects was used. To predict cytomegalovirus infection status, the study brought together high-throughput TCR immunosequencing, statistical association of individual TCRs with disease status, and machine learning. A later analysis re-examined previously published TCR beta repertoires from several hundred donors and added high-resolution HLA genotyping to investigate patterns of TCR occurrence. Rather than using new phenotypic data, the later analysis identified candidate immune exposures from TCR beta sequences and from how often those sequences occurred across donors. An earlier analysis of approximately 580 of the donors used high-throughput TCR beta sequencing to judge whether each TCR beta V gene segment behaved as functional or pseudogenic. Donor age, sex, ethnicity and CMV serostatus were collected together with the repertoire data. Genome-wide SNP genotypes for about 65% of the 666 donors were used in a later genetic analysis, which treated that subset as a discovery cohort. All discovery cohort repertoires had been generated using a single sequencing platform. HLA typing included class I and class II loci at four-digit resolution. The number of donors typed differed by locus, with roughly 629-640 for A, B, C, DRB1 and DQB1, about 500 for DQA1, 600 to 610 for DPA1, and approximately 470 for DPB1. Four to six DR-DQ haplotypes were handled as single units for association and clustering because linkage in the cohort was strong. Across about 370 genotyped donors of the cohort, an average of about 250,000 unique TCR beta nucleotide sequences per donor were sequenced, and around 19% of those sequences were non-productive.

Libraries were prepared through the immunoSEQ multiplex PCR assay. For the multiplex PCR, a mixture combining 60 forward primers for TCR Vbeta segments and 13 reverse primers for TCR Jbeta segments was used. The CDR3 region of rearranged TCR beta genes was amplified from genomic DNA with a multiplex PCR assay. The amplified TCR beta libraries were sequenced on the Illumina HiSeq System as 87-base-pair reads. The paper's data handling went like this. Across the 700 or so repertoires, a later analysis counted roughly 84 million unique TCR beta chains, roughly 11 million of which were shared by at least two donors. Raw reads were error-corrected and collapsed into unique sequences by a nearest-neighbor algorithm in which closely related sequences were merged to remove PCR and sequencing errors. CDR3 sequences were aligned to IMGT reference sequences to assign V, D and J gene segments. For a sequence to be retained, a match of at least six nucleotides to both a V gene segment and a J gene segment was required. Rearrangements were called productive when the CDR3 lacked stop codons and stayed in frame with V and J; all others were non-productive. CDR3 was defined by IMGT convention, running from the second conserved V-encoded cysteine to the conserved J-encoded phenylalanine. The earlier analysis of about 570 of the donors excluded any sequence lacking an unambiguous match to a single V gene segment. In an earlier analysis of 587 of the donors, V segments were called functional above 56.7% productive rearrangements and were called segregating when the between-donor standard deviation exceeded 5%. A statistical classification framework was built to diagnose cytomegalovirus status from the catalog of TCR beta chain sequences. In a later analysis, V and J genes were assigned by comparing TCR nucleotide sequences against IMGT/GENE-DB human TR gene sequences. A later analysis assigned CDR3 sequences and most-parsimonious VDJ recombination scenarios with the TCRdist pipeline. In a later analysis, each TCR beta chain was defined by its CDR3 amino acid sequence together with its V-gene family, and reads lacking a unique V-gene family were excluded. As a way to deal with suspected cross-contamination and a sequencing artifact, a later analysis dropped 592 nucleotide sequences that were highly shared and had low generation probability. In a later analysis, a clonal expansion index for each public chain was calculated from normalized within-repertoire ranks of inferred template counts. In a later analysis, generation probabilities were computed using a VDJ recombination model fitted to out-of-frame rearrangements, and the results were checked against IGoR. In a later analysis, TCR-TCR, TCR-HLA and TCR-CMV co-occurrence was scored with hypergeometric tests, and a repertoire-size bias correction was applied to TCR pairs. To estimate false discovery rates, a later analysis permuted the HLA or CMV assignments 20 times. A later analysis grouped co-occurring TCRs with DBSCAN, adding TCRdist sequence similarity when clustering within HLA-allele-positive subsets. For co-occurrence clustering, repertoires with fewer than 30,000 or more than 120,000 public chains were excluded, along with five repertoires with anomalous nucleotide sharing. This immuneACCESS table, as held by TCRdb, lists in-frame sequences with V and J called but not all clones. Of the missing ones, under half trace to an unresolved V gene in checked studies; the others have no known cause. For V, J and clone size, that table is used; D and trimming come from the DNA. Here the sample has fewer than 250,000 clones; over 60% occur a single time. 0.95% to 1.4% of the sample goes to the ten largest clones.

Counted from cysteine to phenylalanine, this CDR3 has 18 amino acids. The DNA shown is the 54-base CDR3, in frame from base 1. Based on the germline V gene, the CDR1 and CDR2 sequences are LGHNA and YNFKEQ. V was cut back by 2 bases and J by 4 bases, leaving a gap of 20 bases between them. Beyond this particular receptor, the publication reports: In a later analysis, the rate of TCR association differed among HLA loci, with DRB1 alleles having the most associated TCRs and HLA-C alleles having the fewest. In the study, 150 to 200 TCR beta chains were listed as associated with cytomegalovirus. In this cohort, only TCR beta chains were sequenced, and detectable features were limited by the absence of alpha or paired-chain data. Assigning TCR associations to individual alleles was difficult when HLA alleles, especially DR and DQ, strongly co-occurred. A later analysis found that HLA-associated TCR beta chains were more clonally expanded and had lower generation probabilities than equally common non-associated chains. The sequencing pipeline was judged likely to have produced a cluster of highly shared sequence variants as a technical artifact. Because counts were too low, about 18 rarely observed V segments, including chromosome 9 orphons, were excluded from the earlier analysis of several hundred of the donors. While some public TCRs were present in many individuals, most TCR sequences turned up only very rarely across donors. A further reported finding was that TCR beta sequences accurately predicted the HLA-A and HLA-B alleles for most subjects in the first cohort. In vitro tests confirmed that a few of the cytomegalovirus-associated TCR beta chains recognize cytomegalovirus antigens. Sequencing depth was assumed to be roughly uniform across donors in the presence/absence analyses, though that assumption may not hold. An association between a missense DCLRE1C variant and V-gene and J-gene trimming of TCR beta chains was found in a later genetic analysis and replicated in an independent cohort. In an earlier analysis of approximately 590 of the donors, most TCR beta V segments appeared in productive rearrangements about 87% or about 30% of the time, broadly matching IMGT annotations. In both the original and validation cohorts, the classifier was reported to diagnose cytomegalovirus status with high specificity and sensitivity. According to a later genetic analysis, donors in an Asian-associated ancestry cluster had fewer N-insertions in productive TCRs than the approximately 630-donor mean. Specific HLA alleles were associated with 15,000 to 20,000 TCR beta sequences at a false discovery rate of 0.05 in a later analysis. Because some donors lacked HLA typing at each locus, the association tests relied only on the typed subset. The authors suggested that the approach could potentially be extended to other disease states and immunological phenotypes. Some IMGT-functional V segments, including TRBV6-2 and TRBV6-3, could not be distinguished by the 87-base-pair reads and were therefore excluded. A later analysis reported that several top co-occurrence clusters appeared linked to parvovirus B19, influenza, CMV and Epstein-Barr virus. In a later analysis, most CMV-associated TCR beta chains were found to appear HLA-restricted, with HLA associations seemingly driven largely by CMV exposure. For the cohort, immune exposure information was limited to CMV serostatus. Correlated functional status among segregating V segments might be attributable to linkage disequilibrium, but an unknown experimental factor could not be ruled out.

This clone was counted only a few times. This receptor's antigen is unknown. The record has no base qualities; no much larger clone is one base away. The cohort was made up of hundreds of healthy bone marrow donors. At the time of sampling, all cohort members were nominally healthy, though unrecorded immune exposures were likely present. The donor was CMV seronegative and belonged to the group of 350 or so seronegative cohort members. A peripheral blood sample was collected from each donor, and TCR beta sequencing was performed on peripheral blood mononuclear cells. The Qiagen DNeasy Blood Extraction Kit was used to extract genomic DNA from the blood cell samples.

This sequence uses TRBV4-2 and TRBJ1-4; tentative D gene TRBD1, with 6 bases matching. The sequenced sample was PBMCs. The receptor's source is a woman between 40 and 50 years old in good health and CMV-seronegative. CDR3 sequence: CASSQRGGVWAFNEKLFF. The bases read TGTGCCAGCAGCCAAAGAGGGGGAGTATGGGCTTTTAATGAAAAACTGTTTTTT.